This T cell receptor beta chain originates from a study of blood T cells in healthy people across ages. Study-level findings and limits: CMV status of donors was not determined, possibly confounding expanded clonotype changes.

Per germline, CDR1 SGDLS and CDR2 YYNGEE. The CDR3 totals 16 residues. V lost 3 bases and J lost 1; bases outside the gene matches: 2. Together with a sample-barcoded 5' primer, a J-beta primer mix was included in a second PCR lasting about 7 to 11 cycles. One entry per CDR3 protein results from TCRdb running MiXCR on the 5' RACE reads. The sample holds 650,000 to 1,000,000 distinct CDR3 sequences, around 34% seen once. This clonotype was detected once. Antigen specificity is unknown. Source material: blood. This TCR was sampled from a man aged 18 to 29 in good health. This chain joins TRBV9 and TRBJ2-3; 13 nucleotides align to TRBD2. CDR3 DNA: TGTGCCAGCAGCGCCGGGACTAGCGGGGGCACAGATACGCAGTATTTT. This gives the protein CASSAGTSGGTDTQYF.